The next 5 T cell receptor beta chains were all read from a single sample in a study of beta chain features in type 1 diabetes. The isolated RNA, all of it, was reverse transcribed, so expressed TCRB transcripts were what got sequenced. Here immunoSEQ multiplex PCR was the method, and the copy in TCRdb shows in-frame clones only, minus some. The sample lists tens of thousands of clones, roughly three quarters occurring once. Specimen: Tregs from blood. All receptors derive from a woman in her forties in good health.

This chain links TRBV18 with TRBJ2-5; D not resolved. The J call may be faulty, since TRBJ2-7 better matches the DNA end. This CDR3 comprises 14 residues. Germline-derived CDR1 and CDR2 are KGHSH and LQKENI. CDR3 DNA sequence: TGTGCCAGCTCACCACGAGCTTCCTCCTACGAGCAGTACTTC. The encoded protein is CASSPRASSYEQYF.

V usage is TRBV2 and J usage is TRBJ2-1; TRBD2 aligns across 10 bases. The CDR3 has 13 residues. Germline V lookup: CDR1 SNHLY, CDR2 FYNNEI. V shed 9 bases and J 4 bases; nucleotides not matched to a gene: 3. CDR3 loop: CASERGGYNEQFF. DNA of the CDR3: TGTGCCAGTGAGCGGGGGGGTTACAATGAGCAGTTCTTC.

The chain's CDR3 is CASSQASGGLPSGNTIYF. CDR3 bases: TGCGCCAGCAGCCAAGCTTCAGGGGGACTCCCCTCTGGAAACACCATATATTTT. The chain couples TRBV4-3 to TRBJ1-3; 7 bases line up with TRBD1. The germline V gene has CDR1 LGHNA and CDR2 YSLEER. J was trimmed by 0 bases and V by 1 base; bases with no gene match: 9. CDR3 length: 18 amino acids.

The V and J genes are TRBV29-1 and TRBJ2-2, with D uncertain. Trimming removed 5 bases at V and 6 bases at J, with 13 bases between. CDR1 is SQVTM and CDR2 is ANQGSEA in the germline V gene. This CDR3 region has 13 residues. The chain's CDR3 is CSVQVFQAGELFF. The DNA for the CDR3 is TGCAGCGTTCAGGTGTTTCAGGCCGGGGAGCTGTTTTTT.

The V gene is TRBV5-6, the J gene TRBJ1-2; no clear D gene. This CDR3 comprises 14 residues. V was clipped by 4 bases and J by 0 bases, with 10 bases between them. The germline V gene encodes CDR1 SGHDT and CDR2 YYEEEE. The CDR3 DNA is TGTGCCAGCAGCGCGAGCGGGGCTAACTATGGCTACACCTTC. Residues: CASSASGANYGYTF.